These T cell receptor beta chains were read from a single sample in a study of graft-versus-host responses after intestinal transplantation. Sequencing used immunoSEQ multiplex PCR; TCRdb keeps in-frame clones, though not all of them. The table has 15,000 to 20,000 clones, approximately 70% seen once; the top ten hold 8% to 9.5%. The source was ileum tissue, collected approximately 3 weeks after intestinal transplant. The receptors here all came from a human patient who received an intestinal transplant, so some T cells may come from the graft donor. CDR3s include the opening cysteine and the closing phenylalanine or tryptophan. Fields, in order: D gene, J gene, V gene, clone size, CDR3 length, CDR3 DNA, CDR3 protein. D genes are given only for firm matches. Size is stated for part of the rows, as once, few or many counts, or as a class when the clone is expanded.

d_call: TRBD1
j_call: TRBJ2-2
v_call: TRBV11-3
clone_size: few
cdr3_length: 13
cdr3_nt: TGTGCCAGCAGCGTAACAGGGGGCGGGGAGCTGTTTTTT
cdr3_aa: CASSVTGGGELFF

d_call: -
j_call: TRBJ1-1
v_call: TRBV6-1
clone_size: -
cdr3_length: 15
cdr3_nt: TGTGCCAGCAGTGAACGGGGCAGGGGGAACACTGAAGCTTTCTTT
cdr3_aa: CASSERGRGNTEAFF

d_call: TRBD1
j_call: TRBJ1-1
v_call: TRBV28
clone_size: -
cdr3_length: 16
cdr3_nt: TGTGCCAGCAGTACCCCTTACAGGGGCTGGAACACTGAAGCTTTCTTT
cdr3_aa: CASSTPYRGWNTEAFF

d_call: -
j_call: TRBJ2-1
v_call: TRBV5-1
clone_size: -
cdr3_length: 15
cdr3_nt: TGCGCCAGCAGTTATAGCCGGAGCTCCTACAATGAGCAGTTCTTC
cdr3_aa: CASSYSRSSYNEQFF

d_call: -
j_call: TRBJ1-1
v_call: TRBV7-8
clone_size: -
cdr3_length: 15
cdr3_nt: TGTGCCAGCAGCTCCCCGGACGGGAGAAGGACTGAAGCTTTCTTT
cdr3_aa: CASSSPDGRRTEAFF

d_call: -
j_call: TRBJ2-7
v_call: TRBV30
clone_size: once
cdr3_length: 11
cdr3_nt: TGTGCCTGGAGTCTCTCCTACGAGCAGTACTTC
cdr3_aa: CAWSLSYEQYF

d_call: TRBD1
j_call: TRBJ2-5
v_call: TRBV5-1
clone_size: -
cdr3_length: 15
cdr3_nt: TGCGCCAGCAGCGCGGGACAGGGGGCCGGCAAGACCCAGTACTTC
cdr3_aa: CASSAGQGAGKTQYF

d_call: -
j_call: TRBJ2-7
v_call: TRBV4-1
clone_size: few
cdr3_length: 13
cdr3_nt: TGCGCCAGCAGCCTCCGGTTAACCTACGAGCAGTACTTC
cdr3_aa: CASSLRLTYEQYF

d_call: -
j_call: TRBJ1-1
v_call: TRBV21-1
clone_size: medium-sized
cdr3_length: 15
cdr3_nt: TGTGCCAGCAGAAGGGCCTCAGGGCTGAACACTGAAGCTTTCTTT
cdr3_aa: CASRRASGLNTEAFF

d_call: -
j_call: TRBJ1-1
v_call: TRBV7-9
clone_size: -
cdr3_length: 14
cdr3_nt: TGTGCCAGCAGCTTACAGGTAATGAACACTGAAGCTTTCTTT
cdr3_aa: CASSLQVMNTEAFF

d_call: TRBD1
j_call: TRBJ2-7
v_call: TRBV7-8
clone_size: -
cdr3_length: 15
cdr3_nt: TGTGCCAGCAGCCCCGGACAGGGAGCGTCCTACGAGCAGTACTTC
cdr3_aa: CASSPGQGASYEQYF

d_call: TRBD2
j_call: TRBJ2-1
v_call: TRBV6-1
clone_size: -
cdr3_length: 16
cdr3_nt: TGTGCCAGCAGTGAAGTTCTTAGCGGGAGGCGGAATGAGCAGTTCTTC
cdr3_aa: CASSEVLSGRRNEQFF

d_call: -
j_call: TRBJ1-5
v_call: TRBV5-6
clone_size: few
cdr3_length: 14
cdr3_nt: TGTGCCAGCAGCTTTGGGGCAAGCAATCAGCCCCAGCATTTT
cdr3_aa: CASSFGASNQPQHF

d_call: TRBD2
j_call: TRBJ2-7
v_call: TRBV10-3
clone_size: few
cdr3_length: 15
cdr3_nt: TGTGCCATCAGTGCTACTAGCGGGGACGTGTACGAGCAGTACTTC
cdr3_aa: CAISATSGDVYEQYF

d_call: -
j_call: TRBJ2-6
v_call: TRBV18
clone_size: -
cdr3_length: 16
cdr3_nt: TGTGCCAGCTCACAAACGGGGAGCTCTGGGGCCAACGTCCTGACTTTC
cdr3_aa: CASSQTGSSGANVLTF

d_call: TRBD1
j_call: TRBJ2-2
v_call: TRBV4-3
clone_size: -
cdr3_length: 16
cdr3_nt: TGCGCCAGTCAGCCTCACGGGACAGGGGACACCGGGGAGCTGTTTTTT
cdr3_aa: CASQPHGTGDTGELFF

d_call: TRBD2
j_call: TRBJ2-7
v_call: TRBV5-1
clone_size: -
cdr3_length: 14
cdr3_nt: TGCGCCAGCAGCTACGGGACTAGCGGTTACGAGCAGTACTTC
cdr3_aa: CASSYGTSGYEQYF

d_call: -
j_call: TRBJ2-5
v_call: TRBV4-1
clone_size: -
cdr3_length: 16
cdr3_nt: TGCGCCAGCAGCCCGACTCCGGGGGGCTATCCAAAGACCCAGTACTTC
cdr3_aa: CASSPTPGGYPKTQYF

d_call: TRBD2
j_call: TRBJ2-1
v_call: TRBV12-5
clone_size: -
cdr3_length: 16
cdr3_nt: TGTGCTAGTGGTTTGGTTAGACTAGCGGTGGACAATGAGCAGTTCTTC
cdr3_aa: CASGLVRLAVDNEQFF

d_call: -
j_call: TRBJ2-1
v_call: TRBV20-1
clone_size: -
cdr3_length: 10
cdr3_nt: TGCAGTGCAAATAGCTATGAGCAGTTCTTC
cdr3_aa: CSANSYEQFF

d_call: TRBD1
j_call: TRBJ1-3
v_call: TRBV29-1
clone_size: few
cdr3_length: 17
cdr3_nt: TGCAGCGTTGAAGGGACAGGGGGCGTGAGGGCTGGAAACACCATATATTTT
cdr3_aa: CSVEGTGGVRAGNTIYF

d_call: TRBD2
j_call: TRBJ2-7
v_call: TRBV4-1
clone_size: -
cdr3_length: 17
cdr3_nt: TGCGCCAGCAGTCAAGTTGTACTAGCGGGAGGGGCCTACGAGCAGTACTTC
cdr3_aa: CASSQVVLAGGAYEQYF

d_call: -
j_call: TRBJ1-2
v_call: TRBV7-2
clone_size: few
cdr3_length: 13
cdr3_nt: TGTGCCAGCAGCTTGTCGTCAGGCTATGGCTACACCTTC
cdr3_aa: CASSLSSGYGYTF

d_call: -
j_call: TRBJ1-5
v_call: TRBV23-1
clone_size: -
cdr3_length: 16
cdr3_nt: TGCGCCAGCAGTCAATCGGCTGAGGGCAGCAATCAGCCCCAGCATTTT
cdr3_aa: CASSQSAEGSNQPQHF

d_call: -
j_call: TRBJ1-2
v_call: TRBV6-6
clone_size: -
cdr3_length: 13
cdr3_nt: TGTGCCAGCAGAATGGGACTGGAGGCGGGCTACACCTTC
cdr3_aa: CASRMGLEAGYTF

d_call: TRBD1
j_call: TRBJ1-5
v_call: TRBV6-1
clone_size: -
cdr3_length: 16
cdr3_nt: TGTGCCAGCAGTGAATCTCTGGGGACAGGGTATCAGCCCCAGCATTTT
cdr3_aa: CASSESLGTGYQPQHF

d_call: -
j_call: TRBJ1-2
v_call: TRBV29-1
clone_size: -
cdr3_length: 12
cdr3_nt: TGCAGCGTGGGACACGGAGCGCATGGCTACACCTTC
cdr3_aa: CSVGHGAHGYTF

d_call: -
j_call: TRBJ1-2
v_call: TRBV6-1
clone_size: few
cdr3_length: 14
cdr3_nt: TGTGCCAGCAGTGAACCGGGGGCTAACTATGGCTACACCTTC
cdr3_aa: CASSEPGANYGYTF

d_call: TRBD1
j_call: TRBJ1-2
v_call: TRBV6-5
clone_size: once
cdr3_length: 14
cdr3_nt: TGTGCCAGCAGTTCCCACAGGGGGGGTTTCGGCTACACCTTC
cdr3_aa: CASSSHRGGFGYTF

d_call: TRBD1
j_call: TRBJ2-1
v_call: TRBV10-1
clone_size: -
cdr3_length: 15
cdr3_nt: TGCGCCAGCAGTGTTCCGGGACAGGGAAACAATGAGCAGTTCTTC
cdr3_aa: CASSVPGQGNNEQFF

d_call: -
j_call: TRBJ2-7
v_call: TRBV6-6
clone_size: -
cdr3_length: 14
cdr3_nt: TGTGCCAGCAGTGAGGGACATTCGACCTACGAGCAGTACTTC
cdr3_aa: CASSEGHSTYEQYF

d_call: TRBD2
j_call: TRBJ2-1
v_call: TRBV27
clone_size: -
cdr3_length: 15
cdr3_nt: TGTGCCAGCAGCCAAACTAGCGGGGGCTACAATGAGCAGTTCTTC
cdr3_aa: CASSQTSGGYNEQFF

d_call: -
j_call: TRBJ1-6
v_call: TRBV28
clone_size: -
cdr3_length: 13
cdr3_nt: TGTGCCAGCAGTTTAATTGGCCTCTCACCCCTCCACTTT
cdr3_aa: CASSLIGLSPLHF

d_call: TRBD1
j_call: TRBJ2-2
v_call: TRBV28
clone_size: -
cdr3_length: 16
cdr3_nt: TGTGCCAGCAGTTTATTGGGACAGGCGAACACCGGGGAGCTGTTTTTT
cdr3_aa: CASSLLGQANTGELFF

d_call: -
j_call: TRBJ1-1
v_call: TRBV5-4
clone_size: -
cdr3_length: 17
cdr3_nt: TGTGCCAGCAGCTTGGAGGGGCGGCCCGGGTGGGGCACTGAAGCTTTCTTT
cdr3_aa: CASSLEGRPGWGTEAFF

d_call: TRBD1
j_call: TRBJ2-7
v_call: TRBV5-4
clone_size: -
cdr3_length: 15
cdr3_nt: TGTGCCAGCAGCTCACCGGGACAGGGGTTCTACGAGCAGTACTTC
cdr3_aa: CASSSPGQGFYEQYF

d_call: TRBD1
j_call: TRBJ1-5
v_call: TRBV6-1
clone_size: -
cdr3_length: 16
cdr3_nt: TGTGCCAGCAGTGAAGAGACAGGGGGCGGTTATCAGCCCCAGCATTTT
cdr3_aa: CASSEETGGGYQPQHF

d_call: TRBD1
j_call: TRBJ2-7
v_call: TRBV7-6
clone_size: few
cdr3_length: 15
cdr3_nt: TGTGCCAGCAGCTTACGGACAGGGGGCACCGACGAGCAGTACTTC
cdr3_aa: CASSLRTGGTDEQYF